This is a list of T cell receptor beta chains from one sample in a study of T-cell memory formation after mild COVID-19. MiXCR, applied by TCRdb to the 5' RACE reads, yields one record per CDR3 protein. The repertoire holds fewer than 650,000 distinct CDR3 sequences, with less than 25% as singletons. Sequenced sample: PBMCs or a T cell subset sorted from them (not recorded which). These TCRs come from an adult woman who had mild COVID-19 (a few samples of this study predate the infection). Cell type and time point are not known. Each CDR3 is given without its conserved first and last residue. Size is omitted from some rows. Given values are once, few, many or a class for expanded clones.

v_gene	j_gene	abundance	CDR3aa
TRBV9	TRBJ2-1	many	ASSEEQGTNEQF
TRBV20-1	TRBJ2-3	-	SAIRGEGTQY
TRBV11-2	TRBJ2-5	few	ASSRGGPRETQY
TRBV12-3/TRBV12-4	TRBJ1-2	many	ASSSSGGYGYT
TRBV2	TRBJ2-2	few	ASSRTGGELF
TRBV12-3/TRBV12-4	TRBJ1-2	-	ASSLGGIPEGYT
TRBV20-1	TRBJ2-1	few	SARDYRESSYNEQF
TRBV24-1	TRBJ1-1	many	ATSDPGRAEAF
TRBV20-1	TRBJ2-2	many	SAREGNTGELF
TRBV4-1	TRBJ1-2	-	ASSHGTGLRYGYT
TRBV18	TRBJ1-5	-	ASSPDSFGDGQPQH
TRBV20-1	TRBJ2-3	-	SARGSTDTQY
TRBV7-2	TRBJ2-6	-	ASSRGVISGANVLT
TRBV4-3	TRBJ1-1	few	ASSPRQGGIEAF
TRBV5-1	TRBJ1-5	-	ASSPGLYSNQPQH
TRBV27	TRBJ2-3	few	ASSAGVTQY
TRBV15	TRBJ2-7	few	ATSRDTGEAYEQY
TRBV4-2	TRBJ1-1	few	ASSQEQGRGTEAF
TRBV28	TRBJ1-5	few	ASSSPGSPQPQH
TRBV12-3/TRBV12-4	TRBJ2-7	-	ASSFMEEQY
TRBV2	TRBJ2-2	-	ASSVNTVGELF
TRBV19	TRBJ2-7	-	ASSKEGTRGSSKQY
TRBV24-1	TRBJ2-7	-	ATSDPGGTETYEQY
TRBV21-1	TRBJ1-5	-	ASPGQGHQPQH
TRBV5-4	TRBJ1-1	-	ASSPRRDSYFEAF
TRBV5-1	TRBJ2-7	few	ASSLGPGQGSEQY
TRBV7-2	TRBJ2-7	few	ASSSWGSGTSYEQY
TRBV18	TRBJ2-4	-	ASSPGELAKNIQY
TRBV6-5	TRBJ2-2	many	ASSYRSGELF
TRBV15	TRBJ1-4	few	ATSRGTGEGEKLF
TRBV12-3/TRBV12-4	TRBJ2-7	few	ASSFGGGNEQY
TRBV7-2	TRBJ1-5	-	ASSSLGGFSNQPQH
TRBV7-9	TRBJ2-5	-	ASSSIRDYQETQY
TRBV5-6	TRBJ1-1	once	ASSLGLARSDPEAF
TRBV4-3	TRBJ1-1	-	ASSQDGVTEAF
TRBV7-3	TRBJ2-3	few	ASSPLGITTDTQY
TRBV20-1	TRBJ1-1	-	SASTPGGIGAF
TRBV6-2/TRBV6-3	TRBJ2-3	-	ASSYVVDGADTQY
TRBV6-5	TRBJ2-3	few	ASSRRRREGSDTQY
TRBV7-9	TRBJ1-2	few	ASSLGIQEALYGYT
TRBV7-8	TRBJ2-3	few	ASSLSGTGVHPPTDTQY
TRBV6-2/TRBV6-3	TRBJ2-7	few	ASSPRQGNYEQY
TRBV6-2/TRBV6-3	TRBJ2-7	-	ASSSNRGGYEQY
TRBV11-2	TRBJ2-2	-	ASSSLRTGTGELF
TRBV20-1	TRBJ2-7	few	SARDLRGAEQY
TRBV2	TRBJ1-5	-	ASRPTGVQPQH
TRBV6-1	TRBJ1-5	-	ASLIRAETSNQPQH
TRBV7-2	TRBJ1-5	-	ASSTSPLTGGRPQH